Sequencing of this T cell receptor beta chain was carried out in a study of cytomegalovirus exposure and HLA in healthy donors. With 60 Vbeta and 13 Jbeta primers, the PCR was carried out. Methods used by the authors: Among the unique TCR beta chains that a later analysis counted, some 73 million in all, roughly 11 million were shared. Sequencing was performed with immunoSEQ multiplex PCR; in TCRdb, only in-frame clones are kept and a portion is missing. That table is the source of V, J and clone size, and D and trimming were worked out from the DNA. The repertoire has fewer than 200,000 clones, approximately 72% of them found once; the top ten carry about 2.3%. CDR1 and CDR2 from the germline V gene are MNHNS and SASEGT. This CDR3 has 14 amino acids. Trimming took 0 bases from V and 4 from J, leaving 7 bases between them.

J is TRBJ1-3 and V is TRBV6-1, with D maybe TRBD1 (6 bases). This sequence was found in a female donor in good health and CMV-seronegative. The sequenced material came from PBMCs. The CDR3 sequence is CASSEATGGNTIYF. CDR3 DNA: TGTGCCAGCAGTGAAGCGACAGGAGGAAACACCATATATTTT.